In its sample, the clone carrying this T cell receptor (beta chain) was seen a few times. The sample belongs to a study of cytomegalovirus exposure and HLA in healthy donors. The germline V gene encodes CDR1 KGHSH and CDR2 LQKENI. The CDR3 totals 16 residues. V was pared by 4 bases and J by 3 bases, with 16 bases between. The PCR had 60 Vbeta and 13 Jbeta primers. TCRdb's table, derived via immunoSEQ multiplex PCR, lists solely in-frame clones and lacks some. Of 55,000 to 70,000 clones in the sample, 60% to 80% were seen once. This sequence joins TRBV18 and TRBJ2-1; D is possibly TRBD2 (5 bases). The sequencing sample was made of PBMCs. This clonotype originated in a man in his forties in good health and CMV-seropositive. The CDR3 sequence is CASSRADLINYNEQFF. In nucleotides, the CDR3 is TGTGCCAGCTCACGAGCGGATCTAATAAACTACAATGAGCAGTTCTTC. Full variable domain (missing parts from reference TRBV18 and TRBJ2-1): NAGVMQNPRHLVRRRGQEARLRCSPMKGHSHVYWYRQLPEEGLKFMVYLQKENIIDESGMPKERFSAEFPKEGPSILRIQQVVRGDSAAYFCASSRADLINYNEQFFGPGTRLTVL.